These T cell receptor beta chains were read from a single sample in a study of blood T cell repertoires in COVID-19. Some clones are missing from TCRdb's copy, which holds only in-frame ones; the method was immunoSEQ multiplex PCR. The profile covers roughly 180,000 clones, with approximately 78% appearing a single time and approximately 12% taken by the ten largest. Material for sequencing was peripheral blood. The receptors stem from a woman of 80 years or more with COVID-19, enrolled during active disease. The CDR3 runs from the conserved cysteine through the conserved F or W. A D gene is named only where the DNA matches it firmly. The size field is filled for only some rows; it gives once, few, many or a size class.

D	V	size	J	CDR3	DNA
-	TRBV19	once	TRBJ1-1	CASTKRNTEAFF	TGTGCCAGCACTAAACGGAACACTGAAGCTTTCTTT
TRBD1	TRBV7-2	-	TRBJ2-5	CASSAGTGLSETQYF	TGTGCCAGCAGCGCGGGGACAGGGCTAAGCGAGACCCAGTACTTC
-	TRBV5-1	-	TRBJ1-1	CASSLATGSSTEAFF	TGCGCCAGCAGCTTGGCTACGGGATCTTCCACTGAAGCTTTCTTT
-	TRBV9	few	TRBJ1-2	CASSVGETYGYTF	TGTGCCAGCAGCGTAGGGGAGACCTATGGCTACACCTTC
-	TRBV4-2	few	TRBJ1-4	CASSQDQWQNEKLFF	TGTGCCAGCAGCCAAGATCAGTGGCAGAATGAAAAACTGTTTTTT
-	TRBV6-1	-	TRBJ1-4	CASSEGRSNEKLFF	TGTGCCAGCAGTGAAGGACGGAGTAATGAAAAACTGTTTTTT
-	TRBV7-2	-	TRBJ2-7	CASSLSVGPSYEQYF	TGTGCCAGCAGCTTATCGGTGGGGCCCTCCTACGAGCAGTACTTC
-	TRBV9	-	TRBJ2-2	CASSRGGANTGELFF	TGTGCCAGCAGTAGGGGCGGGGCGAACACCGGGGAGCTGTTTTTT
TRBD2	TRBV7-2	once	TRBJ2-4	CASRKAAGGPAKNIQYF	TGTGCCAGCAGGAAGGCGGCGGGAGGGCCGGCCAAAAACATTCAGTACTTC
-	TRBV5-1	-	TRBJ1-2	CASSLGTGDGGYTF	TGCGCCAGCAGCTTGGGAACAGGCGACGGGGGCTACACCTTC
-	TRBV5-1	few	TRBJ1-1	CASSSVGGDPEAFF	TGCGCCAGCAGCTCTGTTGGGGGCGACCCTGAAGCTTTCTTT
TRBD1	TRBV3-1/TRBV3-2	-	TRBJ1-2	CASSQGQGPGYTF	TGTGCCAGCAGCCAGGGACAGGGGCCGGGCTACACCTTC
TRBD1	TRBV7-9	-	TRBJ1-4	CASRRTGGNEKLFF	TGTGCCAGCAGACGGACAGGGGGTAATGAAAAACTGTTTTTT
TRBD2	TRBV27	-	TRBJ2-2	CASSTQREMYTGELFF	TGTGCCAGCAGTACCCAGCGGGAGATGTACACCGGGGAGCTGTTTTTT
-	TRBV7-2	-	TRBJ1-3	CASSLGQYSGNTIYF	TGTGCCAGCAGCTTAGGGCAGTATTCTGGAAACACCATATATTTT
TRBD1	TRBV12-5	-	TRBJ2-3	CASGLVQVWGQGGDTQYF	TGTGCTAGTGGTTTGGTACAGGTTTGGGGACAGGGCGGCGATACGCAGTATTTT
-	TRBV6-5	-	TRBJ1-4	CASSYSGGTGEKLFF	TGTGCCAGCAGTTACTCTGGGGGGACCGGTGAAAAACTGTTTTTT
-	TRBV19	many	TRBJ1-6	CASSIRGQHNSPLHF	TGTGCCAGTAGTATCAGGGGACAACATAATTCACCCCTCCACTTT
TRBD1	TRBV28	-	TRBJ2-1	CASSLEGAPWDEQFF	TGTGCCAGCAGTTTAGAGGGGGCCCCGTGGGATGAGCAGTTCTTC
-	TRBV5-1	-	TRBJ2-7	CASSLVGSYEQYF	TGCGCCAGCAGCTTGGTTGGGAGCTACGAGCAGTACTTC
TRBD1	TRBV27	-	TRBJ1-2	CASRTDRAVGYTF	TGTGCCAGCAGAACCGACAGGGCTGTAGGCTACACCTTC
TRBD1	TRBV5-1	-	TRBJ1-1	CASSISTGKNTEAFF	TGCGCCAGCAGCATATCGACAGGGAAGAACACTGAAGCTTTCTTT
TRBD1	TRBV6-2/TRBV6-3	-	TRBJ2-3	CASSSFRDRDGTDTQYF	TGTGCCAGCAGTTCATTCCGGGACAGGGACGGCACAGATACGCAGTATTTT
-	TRBV9	-	TRBJ2-7	CASSVGVGTTYEQYF	TGTGCCAGCAGCGTAGGGGTGGGGACAACCTACGAGCAGTACTTC
-	TRBV7-6	few	TRBJ2-7	CASSLEGLSGSYEQYF	TGTGCCAGCAGCCTAGAGGGACTCTCGGGCTCCTACGAGCAGTACTTC
-	TRBV5-4	few	TRBJ2-2	CATYRDSRLGELFF	TGTGCCACCTACCGGGACTCAAGGCTCGGGGAGCTGTTTTTT
TRBD1	TRBV7-8	-	TRBJ2-5	CASSPGQKETQYF	TGTGCCAGCAGCCCGGGACAGAAAGAGACCCAGTACTTC
-	TRBV4-1	-	TRBJ1-1	CASSQGRRTEAFF	TGCGCCAGCAGCCAAGGGCGGCGGACTGAAGCTTTCTTT
TRBD2	TRBV24-1	-	TRBJ2-1	CATGPLRGDRNEQFF	TGTGCCACCGGACCCCTGCGGGGGGATCGCAATGAGCAGTTCTTC
TRBD2	TRBV5-1	-	TRBJ2-5	CASSLVPSGGAETQYF	TGCGCCAGCAGCTTGGTTCCTAGCGGGGGGGCGGAGACCCAGTACTTC
-	TRBV19	-	TRBJ1-6	CASSILYDSSYNSPLHF	TGTGCCAGTAGTATACTTTACGACAGCTCCTATAATTCACCCCTCCACTTT
-	TRBV5-5	-	TRBJ1-4	CASSLQAGFEKLFF	TGTGCCAGCAGCTTGCAGGCAGGGTTTGAAAAACTGTTTTTT
TRBD1	TRBV4-1	-	TRBJ2-1	CASSQEGPGGFADEQFF	TGCGCCAGCAGCCAAGAAGGTCCAGGGGGCTTTGCCGATGAGCAGTTCTTC
TRBD2	TRBV18	-	TRBJ2-7	CASSPAGGTYEQYF	TGTGCCAGCTCACCGGCGGGGGGGACCTACGAGCAGTACTTC
TRBD2	TRBV24-1	-	TRBJ2-2	CATSDPTSPTGELFF	TGTGCCACCAGTGATCCGACTAGCCCCACCGGGGAGCTGTTTTTT
TRBD1	TRBV10-3	-	TRBJ1-5	CAINDRANQPQHF	TGTGCCATCAACGACAGGGCGAATCAGCCCCAGCATTTT
TRBD1	TRBV30	-	TRBJ1-6	CAWDRANSPLHF	TGTGCCTGGGACAGGGCCAATTCACCCCTCCACTTT
TRBD1	TRBV7-6	-	TRBJ1-4	CASSLGQGVGKLFF	TGTGCCAGCAGCTTAGGGCAGGGGGTGGGAAAACTGTTTTTT
TRBD2	TRBV19	-	TRBJ2-3	CASGTRTSGAAQYF	TGTGCCAGTGGAACAAGGACTAGCGGGGCCGCGCAGTATTTT
-	TRBV27	-	TRBJ2-7	CATEGNGGQAYEQYF	TGTGCCACCGAGGGAAACGGTGGGCAGGCCTACGAGCAGTACTTC
TRBD1	TRBV18	-	TRBJ1-2	CASSPGTGVAGYTF	TGTGCCAGCTCACCCGGGACAGGGGTTGCTGGCTACACCTTC
TRBD2	TRBV5-1	few	TRBJ2-3	CASSPGLAGGSTDTQYF	TGCGCCAGCAGCCCCGGACTAGCGGGAGGCAGCACAGATACGCAGTATTTT
-	TRBV29-1	-	TRBJ1-4	CSEKTGLEEKLFF	TGCAGCGAGAAGACAGGTCTTGAAGAAAAACTGTTTTTT
-	TRBV6-2/TRBV6-3	-	TRBJ1-1	CASSYSGIFTEAFF	TGTGCCAGCAGTTACTCGGGCATCTTCACTGAAGCTTTCTTT
TRBD1	TRBV19	-	TRBJ2-7	CASRRFGQAGYEQYF	TGTGCCAGTAGGAGATTTGGACAGGCCGGCTACGAGCAGTACTTC
-	TRBV27	-	TRBJ2-7	CASSLEGGYEQYF	TGTGCCAGCAGTTTAGAGGGCGGCTACGAGCAGTACTTC
TRBD1	TRBV7-9	-	TRBJ1-4	CASSLARGLEEKLFF	TGTGCCAGCAGCTTGGCCAGGGGGCTTGAAGAAAAACTGTTTTTT
-	TRBV5-1	-	TRBJ2-7	CASSPVPTGTSYEQYF	TGCGCCAGCAGCCCAGTACCTACAGGGACCTCCTACGAGCAGTACTTC
TRBD1	TRBV11-2	-	TRBJ1-2	CASSPGTVYGYTF	TGTGCCAGCAGCCCCGGGACAGTCTATGGCTACACCTTC
-	TRBV18	-	TRBJ1-2	CASSPPGLNYGYTF	TGTGCCAGCTCACCACCGGGCCTCAACTATGGCTACACCTTC
-	TRBV4-2	-	TRBJ1-2	CASSQAPGDYGYTF	TGTGCCAGCAGCCAAGCCCCAGGGGACTATGGCTACACCTTC
-	TRBV14	-	TRBJ2-1	CASSQALYSGEQFF	TGTGCCAGCAGCCAAGCCCTATATAGCGGTGAGCAGTTCTTC
-	TRBV5-8	once	TRBJ2-7	CASSLVGQGFLNF	TGTGCCAGCAGCTTGGTGGGGCAGGGCTTTTTGAACTTC
-	TRBV6-2/TRBV6-3	-	TRBJ2-2	CASSLLVTGELFF	TGTGCCAGCAGTCTCCTAGTCACCGGGGAGCTGTTTTTT
TRBD2	TRBV18	-	TRBJ2-5	CASSYGASGQETQYF	TGTGCCAGCTCATACGGGGCTAGCGGACAAGAGACCCAGTACTTC
TRBD2	TRBV12-3/TRBV12-4	-	TRBJ2-7	CASSLGGVYEQYF	TGTGCCAGCAGTTTGGGGGGGGTCTACGAGCAGTACTTC
-	TRBV6-5	-	TRBJ1-6	CASSYSRRGGSPLHF	TGTGCCAGCAGTTACTCGAGACGGGGGGGTTCACCCCTCCACTTT
-	TRBV5-1	-	TRBJ1-2	CASRLEGTSANYGYTF	TGCGCCAGCAGACTGGAGGGGACTTCTGCCAACTATGGCTACACCTTC
-	TRBV19	-	TRBJ1-4	CASSIDRHRNEKLFF	TGTGCCAGTAGTATCGATAGGCACAGGAATGAAAAACTGTTTTTT
TRBD1	TRBV7-6	few	TRBJ1-1	CASSLNPGRGQTEAFF	TGTGCCAGCAGCTTAAACCCGGGCAGGGGGCAAACTGAAGCTTTCTTT